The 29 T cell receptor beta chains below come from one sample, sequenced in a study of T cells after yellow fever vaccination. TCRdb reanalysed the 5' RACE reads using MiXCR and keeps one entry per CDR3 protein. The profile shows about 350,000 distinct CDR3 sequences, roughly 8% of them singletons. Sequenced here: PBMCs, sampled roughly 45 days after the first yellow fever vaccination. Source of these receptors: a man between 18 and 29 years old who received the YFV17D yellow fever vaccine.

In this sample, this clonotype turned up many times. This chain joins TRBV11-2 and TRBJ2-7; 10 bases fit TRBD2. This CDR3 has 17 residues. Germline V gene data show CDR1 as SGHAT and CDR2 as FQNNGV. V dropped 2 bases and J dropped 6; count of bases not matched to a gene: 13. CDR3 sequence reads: CASSLHPQRGGVGEQYF. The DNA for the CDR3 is TGTGCCAGCAGCTTACACCCTCAGCGGGGGGGGGTGGGCGAGCAGTACTTC.

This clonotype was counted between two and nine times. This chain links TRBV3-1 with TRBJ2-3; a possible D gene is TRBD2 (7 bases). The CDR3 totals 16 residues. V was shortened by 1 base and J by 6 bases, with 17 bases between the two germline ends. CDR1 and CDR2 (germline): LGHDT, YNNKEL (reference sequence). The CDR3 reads CASSQGGGGYFDTQYF. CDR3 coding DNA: TGTGCCAGCAGCCAAGGGGGCGGGGGCTACTTTGATACGCAGTATTTT.

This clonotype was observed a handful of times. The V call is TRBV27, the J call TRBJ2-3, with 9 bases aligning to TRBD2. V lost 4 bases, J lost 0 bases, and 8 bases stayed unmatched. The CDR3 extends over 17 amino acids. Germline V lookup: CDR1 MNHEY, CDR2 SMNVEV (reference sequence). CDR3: CASSSRPGLASTDTQYF. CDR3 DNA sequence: TGTGCCAGCAGTTCCCGCCCGGGACTAGCTAGCACAGATACGCAGTATTTT.

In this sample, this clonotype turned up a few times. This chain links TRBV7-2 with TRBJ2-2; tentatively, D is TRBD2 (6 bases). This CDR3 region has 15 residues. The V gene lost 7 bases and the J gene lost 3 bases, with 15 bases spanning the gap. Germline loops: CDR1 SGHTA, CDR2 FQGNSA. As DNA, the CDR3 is TGTGCCAGCAATGGCGGGGCGATTTACACCGGGGAGCTGTTTTTT. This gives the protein CASNGGAIYTGELFF.

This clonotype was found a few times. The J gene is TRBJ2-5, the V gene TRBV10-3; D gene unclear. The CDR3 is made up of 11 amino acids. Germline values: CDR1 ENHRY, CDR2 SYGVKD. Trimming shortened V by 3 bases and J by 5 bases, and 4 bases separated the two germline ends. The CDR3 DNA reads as TGTGCCATCAGTGATTTGGAGACCCAGTACTTC. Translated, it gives CAISDLETQYF.

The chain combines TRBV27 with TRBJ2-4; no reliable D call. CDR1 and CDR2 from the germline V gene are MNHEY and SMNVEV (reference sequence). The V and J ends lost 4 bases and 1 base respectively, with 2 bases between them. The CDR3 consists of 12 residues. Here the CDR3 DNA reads TGTGCCAGCAGTTCCGCCAAAAACATTCAGTACTTC. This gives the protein CASSSAKNIQYF.

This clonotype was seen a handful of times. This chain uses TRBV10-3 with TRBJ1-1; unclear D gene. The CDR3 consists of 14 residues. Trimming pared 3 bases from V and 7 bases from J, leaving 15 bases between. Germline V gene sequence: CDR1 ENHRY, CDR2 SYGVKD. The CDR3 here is CAISDARTSVEAFF. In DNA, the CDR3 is TGTGCCATCAGTGACGCTCGGACGTCCGTTGAAGCTTTCTTT.

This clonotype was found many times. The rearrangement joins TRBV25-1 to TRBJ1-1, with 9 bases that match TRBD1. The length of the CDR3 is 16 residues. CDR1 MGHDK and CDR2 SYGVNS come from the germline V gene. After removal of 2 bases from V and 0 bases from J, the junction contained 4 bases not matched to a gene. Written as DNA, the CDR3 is TGTGCCAGCAGTGAAGGGACAGGGACTATGAACACTGAAGCTTTCTTT. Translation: CASSEGTGTMNTEAFF.

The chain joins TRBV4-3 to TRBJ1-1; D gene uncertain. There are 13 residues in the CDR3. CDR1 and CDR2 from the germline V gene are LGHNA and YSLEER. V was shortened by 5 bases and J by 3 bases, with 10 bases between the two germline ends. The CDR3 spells CASSIRRDTEAFF. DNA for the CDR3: TGCGCCAGCAGCATAAGGCGGGACACTGAAGCTTTCTTT.

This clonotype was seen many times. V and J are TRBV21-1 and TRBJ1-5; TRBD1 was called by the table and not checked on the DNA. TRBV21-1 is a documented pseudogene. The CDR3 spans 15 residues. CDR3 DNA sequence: TGTGCCAGCAGCAAAGTCAGGGACAAAAATCAGCCCCAGCATTTT. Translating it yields CASSKVRDKNQPQHF.

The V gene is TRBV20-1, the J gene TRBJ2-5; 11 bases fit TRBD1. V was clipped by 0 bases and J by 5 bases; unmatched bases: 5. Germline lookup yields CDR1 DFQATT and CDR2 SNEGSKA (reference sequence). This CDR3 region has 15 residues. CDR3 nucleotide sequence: TGCAGTGCTAGAGAAGGACAGGGGGCTTTGGAGACCCAGTACTTC. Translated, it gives CSAREGQGALETQYF.

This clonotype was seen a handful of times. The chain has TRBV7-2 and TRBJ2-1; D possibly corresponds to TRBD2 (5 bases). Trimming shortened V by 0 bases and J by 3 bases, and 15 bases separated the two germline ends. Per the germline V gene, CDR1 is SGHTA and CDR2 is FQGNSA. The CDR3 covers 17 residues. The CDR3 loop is CASSLARVAWDYNEQFF. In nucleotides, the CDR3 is TGTGCCAGCAGCTTAGCGCGGGTAGCATGGGACTACAATGAGCAGTTCTTC.

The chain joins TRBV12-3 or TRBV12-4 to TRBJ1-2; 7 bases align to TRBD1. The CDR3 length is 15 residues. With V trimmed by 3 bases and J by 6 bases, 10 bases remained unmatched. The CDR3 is CASSFQIPGQHGYTF. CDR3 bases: TGTGCCAGCAGTTTCCAAATTCCGGGACAGCATGGCTACACCTTC.

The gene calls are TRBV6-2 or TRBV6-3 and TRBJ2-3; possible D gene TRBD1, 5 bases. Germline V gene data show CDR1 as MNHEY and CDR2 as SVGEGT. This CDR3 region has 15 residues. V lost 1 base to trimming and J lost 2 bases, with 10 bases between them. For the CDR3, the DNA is TGTGCCAGCAGTTACTACGCAGGGTCCACAGATACGCAGTATTTT. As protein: CASSYYAGSTDTQYF.

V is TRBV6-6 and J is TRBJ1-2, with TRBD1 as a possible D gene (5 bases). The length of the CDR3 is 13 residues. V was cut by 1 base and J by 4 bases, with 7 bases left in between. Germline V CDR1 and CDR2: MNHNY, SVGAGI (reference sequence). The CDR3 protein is CASSYLGGYGYTF. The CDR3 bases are TGTGCCAGCAGTTACTTGGGGGGCTATGGCTACACCTTC.

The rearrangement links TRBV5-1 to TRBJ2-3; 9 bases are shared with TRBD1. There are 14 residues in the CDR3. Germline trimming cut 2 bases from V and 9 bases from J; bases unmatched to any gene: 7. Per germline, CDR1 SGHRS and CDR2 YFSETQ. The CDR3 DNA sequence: TGCGCCAGCAGCTTAGGACAGGGGCCCGACACGCAGTATTTT. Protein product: CASSLGQGPDTQYF.

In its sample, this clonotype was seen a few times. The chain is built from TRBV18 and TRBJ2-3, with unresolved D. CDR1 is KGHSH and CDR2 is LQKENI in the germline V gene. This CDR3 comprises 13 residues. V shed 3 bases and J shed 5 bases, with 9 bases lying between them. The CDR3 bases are TGTGCCAGCTCACCGCAAGATCGAGATACGCAGTATTTT. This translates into CASSPQDRDTQYF. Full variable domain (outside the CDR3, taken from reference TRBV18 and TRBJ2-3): NAGVMQNPRHLVRRRGQEARLRCSPMKGHSHVYWYRQLPEEGLKFMVYLQKENIIDESGMPKERFSAEFPKEGPSILRIQQVVRGDSAAYFCASSPQDRDTQYFGPGTRLTVL.

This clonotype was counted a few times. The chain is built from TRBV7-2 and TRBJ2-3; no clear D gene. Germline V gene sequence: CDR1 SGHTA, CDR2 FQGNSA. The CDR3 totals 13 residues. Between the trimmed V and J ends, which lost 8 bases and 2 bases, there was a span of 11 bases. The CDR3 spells CASRAVLTDTQYF. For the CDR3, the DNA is TGTGCCAGCCGGGCGGTCCTCACAGATACGCAGTATTTT.

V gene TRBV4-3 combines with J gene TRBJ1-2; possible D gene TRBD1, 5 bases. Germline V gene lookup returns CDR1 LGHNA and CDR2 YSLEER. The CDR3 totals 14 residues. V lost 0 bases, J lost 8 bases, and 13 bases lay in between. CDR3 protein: CASSQDRDRRGYTF. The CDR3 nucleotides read TGCGCCAGCAGCCAAGATAGGGACCGCCGGGGCTACACCTTC.

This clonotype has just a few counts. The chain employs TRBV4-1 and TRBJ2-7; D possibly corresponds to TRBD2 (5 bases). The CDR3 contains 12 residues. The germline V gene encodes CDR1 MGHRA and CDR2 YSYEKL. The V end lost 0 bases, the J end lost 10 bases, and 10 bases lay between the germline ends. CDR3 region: CASSQDYRTQYF. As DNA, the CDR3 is TGCGCCAGCAGCCAAGATTATCGGACTCAGTACTTC.

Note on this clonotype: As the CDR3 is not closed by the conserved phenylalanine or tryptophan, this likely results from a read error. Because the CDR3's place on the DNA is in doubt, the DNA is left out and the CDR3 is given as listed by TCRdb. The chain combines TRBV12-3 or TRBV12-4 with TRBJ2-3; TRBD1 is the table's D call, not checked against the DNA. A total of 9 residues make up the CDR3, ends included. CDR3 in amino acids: CASSRRPAV.

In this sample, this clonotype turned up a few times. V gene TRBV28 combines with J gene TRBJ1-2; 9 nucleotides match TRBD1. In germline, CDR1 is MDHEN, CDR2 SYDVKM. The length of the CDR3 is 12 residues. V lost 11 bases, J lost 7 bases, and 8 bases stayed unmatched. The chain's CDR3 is CAGQGSQRGYTF. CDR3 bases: TGTGCCGGACAGGGGTCCCAACGTGGCTACACCTTC.

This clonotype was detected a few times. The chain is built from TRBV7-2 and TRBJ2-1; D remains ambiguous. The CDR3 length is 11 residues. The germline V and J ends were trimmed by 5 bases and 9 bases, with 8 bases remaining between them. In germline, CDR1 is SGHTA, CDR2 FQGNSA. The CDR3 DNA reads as TGTGCCAGCAGCCGGGTGGCTGAGCAGTTCTTC. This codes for CASSRVAEQFF.

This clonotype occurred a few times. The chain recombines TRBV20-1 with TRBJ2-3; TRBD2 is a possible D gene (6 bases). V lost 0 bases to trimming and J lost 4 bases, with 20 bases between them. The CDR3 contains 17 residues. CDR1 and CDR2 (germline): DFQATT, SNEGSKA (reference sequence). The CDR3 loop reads CSARDPTRRGFSDTQYF. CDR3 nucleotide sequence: TGCAGTGCTAGAGATCCTACGCGTCGGGGGTTCTCAGATACGCAGTATTTT.

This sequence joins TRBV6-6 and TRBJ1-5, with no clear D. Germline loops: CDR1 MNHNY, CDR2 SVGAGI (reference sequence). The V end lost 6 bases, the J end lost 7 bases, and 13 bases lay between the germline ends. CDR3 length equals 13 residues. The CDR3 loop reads CASSQTIGQPQHF. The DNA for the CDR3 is TGTGCCAGCAGCCAGACTATAGGGCAGCCCCAGCATTTT.

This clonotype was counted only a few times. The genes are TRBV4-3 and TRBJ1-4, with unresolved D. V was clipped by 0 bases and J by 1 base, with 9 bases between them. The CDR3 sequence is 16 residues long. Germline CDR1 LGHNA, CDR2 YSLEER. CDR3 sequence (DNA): TGCGCCAGCAGCCAAGATCTCCGAGGAACTAATGAAAAACTGTTTTTT. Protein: CASSQDLRGTNEKLFF.

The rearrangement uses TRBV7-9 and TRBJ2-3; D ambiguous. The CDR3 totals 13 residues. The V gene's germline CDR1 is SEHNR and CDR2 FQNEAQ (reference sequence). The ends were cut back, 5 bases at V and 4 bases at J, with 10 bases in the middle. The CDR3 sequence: CASSPSGPDTQYF. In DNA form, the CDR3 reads TGTGCCAGCAGCCCTTCAGGCCCAGATACGCAGTATTTT. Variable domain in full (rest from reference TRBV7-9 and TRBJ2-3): DTGVSQNPRHKITKRGQNVTFRCDPISEHNRLYWYRQTLGQGPEFLTYFQNEAQLEKSRLLSDRFSAERPKGSFSTLEIQRTEQGDSAMYLCASSPSGPDTQYFGPGTRLTVL.

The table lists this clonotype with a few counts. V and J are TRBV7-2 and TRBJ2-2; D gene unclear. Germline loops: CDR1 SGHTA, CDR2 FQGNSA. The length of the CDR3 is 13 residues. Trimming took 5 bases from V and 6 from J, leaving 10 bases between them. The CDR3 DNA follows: TGTGCCAGCAGCCTTAGGGTTCCCGGGGAGCTGTTTTTT. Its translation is CASSLRVPGELFF.

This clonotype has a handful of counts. In DNA, the CDR3 is TGTGCCAGCCAGGCCCACAGCGGGGGGGGTCTGTACGTC. Translating it yields CASQAHSGGGLYV. The chain joins TRBV28 to TRBJ2-7; 10 positions agree with TRBD2. J gave up 12 bases and V 8 bases, and 13 bases lay outside the gene matches. Germline V CDR1 and CDR2: MDHEN, SYDVKM. This CDR3 has 13 amino acids.